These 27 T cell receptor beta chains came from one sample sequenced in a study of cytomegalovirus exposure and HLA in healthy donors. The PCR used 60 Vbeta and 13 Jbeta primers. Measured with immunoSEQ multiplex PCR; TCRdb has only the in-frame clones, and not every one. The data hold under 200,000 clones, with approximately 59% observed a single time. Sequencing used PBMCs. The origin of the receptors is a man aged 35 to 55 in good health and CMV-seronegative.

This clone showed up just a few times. CDR3 amino acids: CASSLDRAGDTQYF. The CDR3 DNA reads as TGTGCCAGCAGCCTGGACAGGGCTGGAGATACGCAGTATTTT. V is TRBV5-4 and J is TRBJ2-3, with 8 bases aligning to TRBD1. This CDR3 region has 14 residues. Germline lookup yields CDR1 SGHNT and CDR2 YYREEE (reference sequence). V was clipped by 4 bases and J by 5 bases; unmatched bases: 6.

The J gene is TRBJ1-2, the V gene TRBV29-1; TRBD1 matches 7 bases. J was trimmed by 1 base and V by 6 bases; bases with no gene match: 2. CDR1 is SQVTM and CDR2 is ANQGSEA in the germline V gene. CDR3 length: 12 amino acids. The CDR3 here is CSVYRGNYGYTF. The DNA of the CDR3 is TGCAGCGTCTACAGGGGTAACTATGGCTACACCTTC. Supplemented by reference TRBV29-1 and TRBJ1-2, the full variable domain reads SAVISQKPSRDICQRGTSLTIQCQVDSQVTMMFWYRQQPGQSLTLIATANQGSEATYESGFVIDKFPISRPNLTFSTLTVSNMSPEDSSIYLCSVYRGNYGYTFGSGTRLTVV.

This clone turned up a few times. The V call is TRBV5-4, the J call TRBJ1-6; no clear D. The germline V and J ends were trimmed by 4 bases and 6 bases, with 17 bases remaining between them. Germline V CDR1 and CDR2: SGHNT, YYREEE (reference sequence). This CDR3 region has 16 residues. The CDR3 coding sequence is TGTGCCAGCAGCCCGAACAACCGCCTAGGTAATTCACCCCTCCACTTT. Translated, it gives CASSPNNRLGNSPLHF.

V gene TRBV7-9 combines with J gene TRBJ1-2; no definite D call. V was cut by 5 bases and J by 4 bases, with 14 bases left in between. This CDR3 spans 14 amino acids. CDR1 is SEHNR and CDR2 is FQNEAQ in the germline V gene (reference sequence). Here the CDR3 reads CASSAWGERYGYTF. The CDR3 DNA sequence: TGTGCCAGCAGCGCCTGGGGAGAGCGCTATGGCTACACCTTC.

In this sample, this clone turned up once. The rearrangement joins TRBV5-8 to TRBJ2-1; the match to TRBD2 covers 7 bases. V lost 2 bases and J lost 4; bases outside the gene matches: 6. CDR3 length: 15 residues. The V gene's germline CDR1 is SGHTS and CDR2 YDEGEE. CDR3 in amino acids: CASSFSSGQYNEQFF. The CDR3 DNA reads TGTGCCAGCAGCTTTTCTAGCGGCCAGTACAATGAGCAGTTCTTC.

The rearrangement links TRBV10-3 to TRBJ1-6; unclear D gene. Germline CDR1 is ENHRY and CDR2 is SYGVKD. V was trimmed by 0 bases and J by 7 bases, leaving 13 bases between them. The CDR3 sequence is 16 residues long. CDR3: CAISESNGLPNSPLHF. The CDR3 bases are TGTGCCATCAGTGAGTCGAATGGGCTCCCAAATTCACCCCTCCACTTT.

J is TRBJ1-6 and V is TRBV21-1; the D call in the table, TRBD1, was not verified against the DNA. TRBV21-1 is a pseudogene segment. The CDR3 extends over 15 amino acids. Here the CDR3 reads CASSKGVTGRSPLHF. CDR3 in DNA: TGTGCCAGCAGCAAAGGGGTGACAGGTAGGTCACCCCTCCACTTT.

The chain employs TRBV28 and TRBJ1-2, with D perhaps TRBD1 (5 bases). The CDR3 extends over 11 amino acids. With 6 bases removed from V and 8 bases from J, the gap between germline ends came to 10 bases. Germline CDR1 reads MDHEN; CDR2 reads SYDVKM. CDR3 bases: TGTGCCAGCAGGCAGGGTCGAGGCTACACCTTC. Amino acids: CASRQGRGYTF.

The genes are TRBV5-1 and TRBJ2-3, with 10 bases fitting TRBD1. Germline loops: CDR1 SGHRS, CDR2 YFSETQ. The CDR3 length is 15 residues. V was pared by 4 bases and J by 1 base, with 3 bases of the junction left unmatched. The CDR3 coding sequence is TGCGCCAGCAGCCGAGGGACAGGGGGCACAGATACGCAGTATTTT. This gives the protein CASSRGTGGTDTQYF.

The CDR3 DNA reads TGTGCCAGCGGGGCAGAATTAAACTATGGCTACACCTTC. It codes for CASGAELNYGYTF. The chain uses TRBV7-2 and TRBJ1-2; tentatively, D is TRBD1 (5 bases). V lost 8 bases and J lost 2, with 12 bases in between. The V gene's germline CDR1 is SGHTA and CDR2 FQGNSA. CDR3 length equals 13 residues.

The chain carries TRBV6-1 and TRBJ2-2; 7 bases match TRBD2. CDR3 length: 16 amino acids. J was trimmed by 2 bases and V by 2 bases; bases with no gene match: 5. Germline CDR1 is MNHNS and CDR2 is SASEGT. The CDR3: CASSEWLAANTGELFF. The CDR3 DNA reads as TGTGCCAGCAGTGAATGGCTAGCGGCCAACACCGGGGAGCTGTTTTTT.

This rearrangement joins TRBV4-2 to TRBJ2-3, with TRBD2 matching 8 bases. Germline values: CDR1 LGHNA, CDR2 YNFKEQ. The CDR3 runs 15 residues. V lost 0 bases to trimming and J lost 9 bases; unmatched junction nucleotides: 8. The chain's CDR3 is CASSQDRGGSGTQYF. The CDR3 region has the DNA TGTGCCAGCAGCCAAGATCGGGGGGGATCAGGGACGCAGTATTTT.

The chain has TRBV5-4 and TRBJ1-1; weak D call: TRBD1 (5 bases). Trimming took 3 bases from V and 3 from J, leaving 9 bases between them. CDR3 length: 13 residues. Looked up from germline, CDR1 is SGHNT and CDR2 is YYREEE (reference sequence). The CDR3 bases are TGTGCCAGCAGCTGGGGGGTGGACACTGAAGCTTTCTTT. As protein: CASSWGVDTEAFF.

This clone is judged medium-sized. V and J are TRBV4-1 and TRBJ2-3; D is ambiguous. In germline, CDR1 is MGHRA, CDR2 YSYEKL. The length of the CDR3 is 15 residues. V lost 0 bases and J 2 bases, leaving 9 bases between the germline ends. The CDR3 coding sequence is TGCGCCAGCAGCCAAGATGGGCGCGACACAGATACGCAGTATTTT. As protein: CASSQDGRDTDTQYF.

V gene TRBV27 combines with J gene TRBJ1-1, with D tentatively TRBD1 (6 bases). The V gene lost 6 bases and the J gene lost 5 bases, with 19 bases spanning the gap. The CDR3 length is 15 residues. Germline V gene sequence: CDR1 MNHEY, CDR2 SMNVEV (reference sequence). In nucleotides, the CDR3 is TGTGCCAGCAGCCCGTTGGCAGGGGTAAGGACTGAAGCTTTCTTT. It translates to CASSPLAGVRTEAFF.

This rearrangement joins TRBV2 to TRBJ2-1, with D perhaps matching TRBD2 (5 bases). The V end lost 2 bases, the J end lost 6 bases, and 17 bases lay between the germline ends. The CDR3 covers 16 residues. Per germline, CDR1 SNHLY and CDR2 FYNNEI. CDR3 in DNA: TGTGCCAGCAGTGAAAGAAGCCCGGGGATCGGCAATGAGCAGTTCTTC. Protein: CASSERSPGIGNEQFF. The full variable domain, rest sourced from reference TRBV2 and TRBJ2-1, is EPEVTQTPSHQVTQMGQEVILRCVPISNHLYFYWYRQILGQKVEFLVSFYNNEISEKSEIFDDQFSVERPDGSNFTLKIRSTKLEDSAMYFCASSERSPGIGNEQFFGPGTRLTVL.

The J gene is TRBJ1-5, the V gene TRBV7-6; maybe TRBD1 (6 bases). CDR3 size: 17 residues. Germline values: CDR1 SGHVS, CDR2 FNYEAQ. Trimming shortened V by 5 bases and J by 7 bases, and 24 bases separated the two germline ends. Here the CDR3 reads CASSPRAGEEPGQPQHF. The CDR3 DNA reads TGTGCCAGCAGCCCCCGGGCAGGGGAAGAGCCGGGCCAGCCCCAGCATTTT.

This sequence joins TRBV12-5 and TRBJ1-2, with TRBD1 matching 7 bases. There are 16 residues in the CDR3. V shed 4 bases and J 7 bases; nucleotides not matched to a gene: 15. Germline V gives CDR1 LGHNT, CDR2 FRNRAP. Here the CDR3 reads CASGSYDVGTESGYTF. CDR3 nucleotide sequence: TGTGCTAGTGGTTCATATGACGTCGGGACAGAAAGTGGCTACACCTTC.

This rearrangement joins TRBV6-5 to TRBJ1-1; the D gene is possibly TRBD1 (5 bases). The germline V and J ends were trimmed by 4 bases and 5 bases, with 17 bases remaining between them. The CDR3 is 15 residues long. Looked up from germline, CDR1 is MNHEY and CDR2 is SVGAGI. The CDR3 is CASSFSRDLGTEAFF. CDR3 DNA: TGTGCCAGCAGTTTTTCGAGGGACTTGGGGACTGAAGCTTTCTTT.

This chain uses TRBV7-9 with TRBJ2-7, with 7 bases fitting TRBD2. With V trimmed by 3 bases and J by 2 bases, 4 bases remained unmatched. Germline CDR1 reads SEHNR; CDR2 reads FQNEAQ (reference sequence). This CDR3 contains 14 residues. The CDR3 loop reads CASSFFRGAYEQYF. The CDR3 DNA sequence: TGTGCCAGCAGCTTCTTCCGGGGGGCCTACGAGCAGTACTTC.

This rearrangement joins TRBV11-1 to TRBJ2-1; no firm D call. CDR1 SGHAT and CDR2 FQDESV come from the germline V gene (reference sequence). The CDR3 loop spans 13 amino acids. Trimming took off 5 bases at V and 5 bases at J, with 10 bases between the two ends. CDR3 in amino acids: CASSDQVDNEQFF. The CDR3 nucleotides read TGTGCCAGCAGCGACCAGGTGGACAATGAGCAGTTCTTC.

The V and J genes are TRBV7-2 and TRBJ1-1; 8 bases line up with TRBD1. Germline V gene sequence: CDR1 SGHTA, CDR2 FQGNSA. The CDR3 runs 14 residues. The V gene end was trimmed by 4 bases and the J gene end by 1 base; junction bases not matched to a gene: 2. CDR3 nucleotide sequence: TGTGCCAGCAGCTCGGGACAGGAGAACACTGAAGCTTTCTTT. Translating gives CASSSGQENTEAFF.

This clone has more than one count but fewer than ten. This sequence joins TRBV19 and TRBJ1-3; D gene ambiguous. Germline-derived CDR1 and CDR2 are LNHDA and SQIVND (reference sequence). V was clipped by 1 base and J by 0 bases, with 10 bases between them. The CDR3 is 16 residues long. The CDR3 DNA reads TGTGCCAGTAGTATAGCCGGTGCCATCTCTGGAAACACCATATATTTT. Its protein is CASSIAGAISGNTIYF.

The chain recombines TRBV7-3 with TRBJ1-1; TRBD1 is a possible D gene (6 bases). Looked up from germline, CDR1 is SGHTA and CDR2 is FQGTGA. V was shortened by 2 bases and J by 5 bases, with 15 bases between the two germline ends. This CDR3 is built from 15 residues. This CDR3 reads CASSLGSDSRTEAFF. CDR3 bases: TGTGCCAGCAGCTTAGGATCGGACAGCAGAACTGAAGCTTTCTTT. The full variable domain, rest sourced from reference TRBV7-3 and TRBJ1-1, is GAGVSQTPSNKVTEKGKYVELRCDPISGHTALYWYRQSLGQGPEFLIYFQGTGAADDSGLPNDRFFAVRPEGSVSTLKIQRTERGDSAVYLCASSLGSDSRTEAFFGQGTRLTVV.

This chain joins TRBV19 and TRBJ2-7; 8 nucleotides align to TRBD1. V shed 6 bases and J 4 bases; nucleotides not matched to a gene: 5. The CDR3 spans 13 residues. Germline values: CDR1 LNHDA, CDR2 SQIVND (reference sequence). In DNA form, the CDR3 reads TGTGCCAGTAGGGACAGGGCGCTTTACGAGCAGTACTTC. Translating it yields CASRDRALYEQYF.

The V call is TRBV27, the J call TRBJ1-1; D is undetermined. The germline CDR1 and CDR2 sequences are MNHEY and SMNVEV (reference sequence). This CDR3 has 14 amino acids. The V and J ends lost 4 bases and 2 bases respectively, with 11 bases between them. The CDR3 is CASSSGFLNTEAFF. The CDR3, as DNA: TGTGCCAGCAGTTCGGGTTTTTTAAACACTGAAGCTTTCTTT.

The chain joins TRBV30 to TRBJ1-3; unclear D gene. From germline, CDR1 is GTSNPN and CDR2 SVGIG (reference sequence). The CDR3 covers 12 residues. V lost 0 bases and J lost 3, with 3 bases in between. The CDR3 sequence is CAWSVRGNTIYF. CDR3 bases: TGTGCCTGGAGTGTGCGTGGAAACACCATATATTTT.